Listed below are T cell receptor beta chains from one sample, sequenced in a study of T cell repertoires in cytomegalovirus infection. What these receptors recognize is not known. MiXCR, applied by TCRdb to the reads, yields one record per CDR3 protein. The sample contains roughly 120,000 distinct CDR3 sequences, about 9.4% of which appear only once. The sequenced material came from PBMCs, sequenced either directly or after in vitro stimulation (not recorded which). The origin of the receptors is a human donor in good health (CMV status not recorded). Some clones in this sample may be carry-over from other donors' samples. The CDR3 runs from the conserved cysteine through the conserved F or W. The D gene is left open where the match is weak. Rows may omit the clone size; those that give it use once, few, many or a size class.

d_gene: TRBD1; abundance: many; j_gene: TRBJ1-2; v_gene: TRBV10-3; CDR3nt: TGTGCCATCAGGGATAGGACAGGGAACTATGGCTACACCTTC; CDR3aa: CAIRDRTGNYGYTF
d_gene: NA; abundance: many; j_gene: TRBJ2-2; v_gene: TRBV7-7; CDR3nt: TGTGCTAGCTCCGAGGGGTACGAGCTGTTTTTT; CDR3aa: CASSEGYELFF
d_gene: NA; abundance: many; j_gene: TRBJ1-3; v_gene: TRBV7-2; CDR3nt: TGTGCCAGCAGTCGCGCGACTTACTCTGGAAACACCATATATTTT; CDR3aa: CASSRATYSGNTIYF
d_gene: TRBD2; abundance: few; j_gene: TRBJ2-2; v_gene: TRBV20-1; CDR3nt: TGCAGTGCCGTTACTAGCGGGAGGGCCGCCGGGGAGCTGTTTTTT; CDR3aa: CSAVTSGRAAGELFF
d_gene: TRBD2; abundance: many; j_gene: TRBJ2-7; v_gene: TRBV20-1; CDR3nt: TGCAGTGCGCGGACTAGCGTATTCGAGCAGTACTTC; CDR3aa: CSARTSVFEQYF
d_gene: NA; abundance: many; j_gene: TRBJ1-2; v_gene: TRBV28; CDR3nt: TGTGCCAGCAGGAGAACCCGGACATCTTCTAACTATGGCTACACCTTC; CDR3aa: CASRRTRTSSNYGYTF
d_gene: NA; abundance: few; j_gene: TRBJ2-6; v_gene: TRBV29-1; CDR3nt: TGCACCGTTCCGGGACGGAGATCTGGGGCCAACGTCCTGACTTTC; CDR3aa: CTVPGRRSGANVLTF
d_gene: NA; abundance: many; j_gene: TRBJ2-1; v_gene: TRBV4-1; CDR3nt: TGCGCCAGCAGCCAAGGTAACAATGAGCAGTTCTTC; CDR3aa: CASSQGNNEQFF
d_gene: NA; abundance: many; j_gene: TRBJ1-1; v_gene: TRBV10-2; CDR3nt: TGCGCCAGCAGGAGACAGGACATGAACACTGAAGCTTTCTTT; CDR3aa: CASRRQDMNTEAFF
d_gene: NA; abundance: many; j_gene: TRBJ2-1; v_gene: TRBV7-2; CDR3nt: TGTGCCAGCGTCGGGGGCGGGGGTCCTTACAATGAGCAGTTCTTC; CDR3aa: CASVGGGGPYNEQFF
d_gene: TRBD2; abundance: NA; j_gene: TRBJ2-1; v_gene: TRBV30; CDR3nt: TGTGCCGGGATTTTCCTAGCGGGAGAGAGGTACAATGAGCAGTTCTTC; CDR3aa: CAGIFLAGERYNEQFF
d_gene: NA; abundance: few; j_gene: TRBJ1-5; v_gene: TRBV19; CDR3nt: TGTGCCAGTATCCAACAGGGAATCGGTCAGCCCCAGCATTTT; CDR3aa: CASIQQGIGQPQHF
d_gene: NA; abundance: NA; j_gene: TRBJ1-5; v_gene: TRBV12-3/TRBV12-4; CDR3nt: TGTGCCAGCAGTTTAAGCGGGTCCCAGCATTTT; CDR3aa: CASSLSGSQHF
d_gene: NA; abundance: many; j_gene: TRBJ2-3; v_gene: TRBV20-1; CDR3nt: TGCAGTGCGCCCTCCCCTGCGGGGCCCGTCCTTAGCACAGATACGCAGTATTTT; CDR3aa: CSAPSPAGPVLSTDTQYF
d_gene: TRBD2; abundance: many; j_gene: TRBJ2-1; v_gene: TRBV4-2; CDR3nt: TGTGCCAGCAGCAACCAACTAGCGGGAGAGTTGTCCAATGAGCAGTTCTTC; CDR3aa: CASSNQLAGELSNEQFF
d_gene: NA; abundance: few; j_gene: TRBJ1-1; v_gene: TRBV19; CDR3nt: TGTGCCAGTAGCAGGGAGACTGGTACTGAAGCTTTCTTT; CDR3aa: CASSRETGTEAFF
d_gene: NA; abundance: NA; j_gene: TRBJ2-3; v_gene: TRBV7-2; CDR3nt: TGTGCCAGCAGCTTGGACTATAGCACAGATACGCAGTATTTT; CDR3aa: CASSLDYSTDTQYF
d_gene: TRBD1; abundance: NA; j_gene: TRBJ1-1; v_gene: TRBV7-6; CDR3nt: TGTGCCAGCAGCTTGGGAGACAGGGTGGCTTTCTTT; CDR3aa: CASSLGDRVAFF
d_gene: TRBD2; abundance: many; j_gene: TRBJ2-1; v_gene: TRBV7-2; CDR3nt: TGTGCCAGCAGCTTAGCGGCTAGCGGGGTGTTCTACAATGAGCAGTTCTTC; CDR3aa: CASSLAASGVFYNEQFF
d_gene: NA; abundance: many; j_gene: TRBJ2-1; v_gene: TRBV7-2; CDR3nt: TGTGCCAGCAGCTTAGGGACAGATAATTTGAATGAGCAGTTCTTC; CDR3aa: CASSLGTDNLNEQFF
d_gene: NA; abundance: few; j_gene: TRBJ2-5; v_gene: TRBV19; CDR3nt: TGTGCCAGTAGTACCGGCCGGCCATTATCTCGGGAGACCCAGTACTTC; CDR3aa: CASSTGRPLSRETQYF
d_gene: NA; abundance: NA; j_gene: TRBJ1-1; v_gene: TRBV12-3/TRBV12-4; CDR3nt: TGTGCCAGCAGTCCGGGGTCAGCGAACACTGAAGCTTTCTTT; CDR3aa: CASSPGSANTEAFF
d_gene: NA; abundance: few; j_gene: TRBJ2-2; v_gene: TRBV6-2/TRBV6-3; CDR3nt: TGTGCCAGCAGTTACCTCTCGTTAAATAGCGGCACCGGGGAGCTGTTTTTT; CDR3aa: CASSYLSLNSGTGELFF
d_gene: TRBD2; abundance: many; j_gene: TRBJ2-1; v_gene: TRBV7-8; CDR3nt: TGTGCCAGCAGCCGCCAAGCGGGATTGGGTGTAAATGAGCAGTTCTTC; CDR3aa: CASSRQAGLGVNEQFF
d_gene: NA; abundance: many; j_gene: TRBJ1-1; v_gene: TRBV5-4; CDR3nt: TGTGCCAGCAGCTTGGCGGGGCTCCCGAACACTGAAGCTTTCTTT; CDR3aa: CASSLAGLPNTEAFF
d_gene: NA; abundance: few; j_gene: TRBJ1-5; v_gene: TRBV6-6; CDR3nt: TGTGCCAGCTATCGGGACCTTTCGACAGATTATAGCAATCAGCCCCAGCATTTT; CDR3aa: CASYRDLSTDYSNQPQHF
d_gene: NA; abundance: many; j_gene: TRBJ2-5; v_gene: TRBV7-2; CDR3nt: TGTGCCAGCAGCTTAGCCCGACAGGCGGAGACCCAGTACTTC; CDR3aa: CASSLARQAETQYF
d_gene: NA; abundance: many; j_gene: TRBJ2-7; v_gene: TRBV7-2; CDR3nt: TGTGCCAGCAGCTTAAATGGTCACGAGCAGTACTTC; CDR3aa: CASSLNGHEQYF
d_gene: NA; abundance: NA; j_gene: TRBJ1-2; v_gene: TRBV29-1; CDR3nt: TGCAGCGTTGAACCCCAGATGAACTATGGCTACACCTTC; CDR3aa: CSVEPQMNYGYTF
d_gene: TRBD1; abundance: NA; j_gene: TRBJ1-4; v_gene: TRBV7-9; CDR3nt: TGTGCCAGCTCCAGACAGGGATCAAATGAAAAACTGTTTTTT; CDR3aa: CASSRQGSNEKLFF
d_gene: TRBD1; abundance: many; j_gene: TRBJ2-7; v_gene: TRBV6-1; CDR3nt: TGTGCCAGCAATAAGGACAGGGGGCGATACGAGCAGTACTTC; CDR3aa: CASNKDRGRYEQYF
d_gene: NA; abundance: few; j_gene: TRBJ2-5; v_gene: TRBV19; CDR3nt: TGTGCCAGTAGTCCTAACGGAGGGTATCAGACCCAGTACTTC; CDR3aa: CASSPNGGYQTQYF
d_gene: TRBD2; abundance: NA; j_gene: TRBJ2-7; v_gene: TRBV27; CDR3nt: TGTGCCAGCCAAGACCGACTAGCGGGAACCTACGAGCAGTACTTC; CDR3aa: CASQDRLAGTYEQYF
d_gene: NA; abundance: many; j_gene: TRBJ2-1; v_gene: TRBV28; CDR3nt: TGTGCCAGCACCATTAGGGGGGGGACGACAATACTCTTC; CDR3aa: CASTIRGGTTILF
d_gene: NA; abundance: NA; j_gene: TRBJ2-7; v_gene: TRBV7-6; CDR3nt: TGTGCCAGCAGGGCTGACAGTACCTACGAGCAGTACTTC; CDR3aa: CASRADSTYEQYF
d_gene: TRBD1; abundance: many; j_gene: TRBJ2-1; v_gene: TRBV7-9; CDR3nt: TGTGCCAGCACCTTGGGGGGGACAGGGGACAATGAGCAGTTCTTC; CDR3aa: CASTLGGTGDNEQFF
d_gene: TRBD1; abundance: NA; j_gene: TRBJ1-6; v_gene: TRBV7-2; CDR3nt: TGTGCCAGCAGCTTAGGTGGGACAGGCCCCTATAATTCACCCCTCCACTTT; CDR3aa: CASSLGGTGPYNSPLHF
d_gene: NA; abundance: many; j_gene: TRBJ2-7; v_gene: TRBV7-2; CDR3nt: TGTGCCAGCGCGTTCCCAGGGGTATCCTACGAGCAGTACTTC; CDR3aa: CASAFPGVSYEQYF
d_gene: NA; abundance: many; j_gene: TRBJ1-2; v_gene: TRBV7-2; CDR3nt: TGTGCCAGCAGCTTTGAGGCATACTATGGCTACACCTTC; CDR3aa: CASSFEAYYGYTF
d_gene: NA; abundance: NA; j_gene: TRBJ1-2; v_gene: TRBV7-2; CDR3nt: TGTGCCAGCAGCCCCGGTATTAACTATGGCTACACCTTC; CDR3aa: CASSPGINYGYTF
d_gene: TRBD1; abundance: many; j_gene: TRBJ2-5; v_gene: TRBV7-2; CDR3nt: TGTGCCAGCAGCTTCGGACAGGGGAAAGAGACCCAGTACTTC; CDR3aa: CASSFGQGKETQYF
d_gene: NA; abundance: NA; j_gene: TRBJ2-7; v_gene: TRBV6-2/TRBV6-3; CDR3nt: TGTGCCAGCAGTTACTCCGCCTACGAGCAGTACTTC; CDR3aa: CASSYSAYEQYF
d_gene: NA; abundance: few; j_gene: TRBJ1-5; v_gene: TRBV28; CDR3nt: TGTGCCAGCAGTTTATCCTTCGAGAGGGGCCAGCCCCAGCATTTT; CDR3aa: CASSLSFERGQPQHF
d_gene: TRBD2; abundance: many; j_gene: TRBJ2-1; v_gene: TRBV7-6; CDR3nt: TGTGCCAGCAGCGCTACTAGCGGTAGCTCCTACAATGAGCAGTTCTTC; CDR3aa: CASSATSGSSYNEQFF
d_gene: TRBD1; abundance: many; j_gene: TRBJ2-5; v_gene: TRBV5-1; CDR3nt: TGCGCCAGCAGGGGACAGGCTCAAGAGACCCAGTACTTC; CDR3aa: CASRGQAQETQYF
d_gene: TRBD2; abundance: many; j_gene: TRBJ2-1; v_gene: TRBV27; CDR3nt: TGTGCCAGCAGTTCTCTGGGAGGGAGCTACAATGAGCAGTTCTTC; CDR3aa: CASSSLGGSYNEQFF
d_gene: NA; abundance: few; j_gene: TRBJ2-3; v_gene: TRBV2; CDR3nt: TGTGCCAGCACACGACAAACTATTGGGCGGACGAACACAGATACGCAGTATTTT; CDR3aa: CASTRQTIGRTNTDTQYF
d_gene: TRBD1; abundance: NA; j_gene: TRBJ2-3; v_gene: TRBV30; CDR3nt: TGTGCCTGGAAGAGCACAGGGGGGAGCTGGGATACGCAGTATTTT; CDR3aa: CAWKSTGGSWDTQYF
d_gene: NA; abundance: many; j_gene: TRBJ1-5; v_gene: TRBV7-2; CDR3nt: TGTGCCAGCAGCTTAGGCGGAGGGTACAATCAGCCCCAGCATTTT; CDR3aa: CASSLGGGYNQPQHF
d_gene: NA; abundance: NA; j_gene: TRBJ2-6; v_gene: TRBV28; CDR3nt: TGTGCCAGCAGTTCGTCCGGGCCCTCTTCTGGGGCCAACGTCCTGACTTTC; CDR3aa: CASSSSGPSSGANVLTF
d_gene: NA; abundance: many; j_gene: TRBJ1-5; v_gene: TRBV12-3/TRBV12-4; CDR3nt: TGTGCCAGCAGTTTACCCCAGGAATACAATCAGCCCCAGCATTTT; CDR3aa: CASSLPQEYNQPQHF
d_gene: NA; abundance: NA; j_gene: TRBJ2-5; v_gene: TRBV7-9; CDR3nt: TGTGCCAGCAGCGGGACGGAAGATTCGACCCAGTACTTC; CDR3aa: CASSGTEDSTQYF
d_gene: TRBD1; abundance: many; j_gene: TRBJ2-5; v_gene: TRBV7-8; CDR3nt: TGTGCCAGCAGCTACCCCCTCGGACAGGGGCAAGAGACCCAGTACTTC; CDR3aa: CASSYPLGQGQETQYF
d_gene: TRBD2; abundance: NA; j_gene: TRBJ2-7; v_gene: TRBV9; CDR3nt: TGTGCCAGCTCTAGCGGTGACTCCTACGAGCAGTACTTC; CDR3aa: CASSSGDSYEQYF
d_gene: NA; abundance: many; j_gene: TRBJ2-1; v_gene: TRBV7-3; CDR3nt: TGTGCCAGCAGCTTTAATAGCGCCTCCTACAATGAGCAGTTCTTC; CDR3aa: CASSFNSASYNEQFF
d_gene: NA; abundance: NA; j_gene: TRBJ1-1; v_gene: TRBV13; CDR3nt: TGTGCCAGCAGCTTAGGAGGCAGGTCGGACACTGAAGCTTTCTTT; CDR3aa: CASSLGGRSDTEAFF
d_gene: TRBD1; abundance: many; j_gene: TRBJ2-1; v_gene: TRBV7-8; CDR3nt: TGTGCCAGCAGTCAGGACAGGGTACGAATTAATGAGCAGTTCTTC; CDR3aa: CASSQDRVRINEQFF
d_gene: NA; abundance: NA; j_gene: TRBJ1-5; v_gene: TRBV6-6; CDR3nt: TGTGCCAGCAGCCGGGACAACCTTGGGTATCAGCCCCAGCATTTT; CDR3aa: CASSRDNLGYQPQHF
d_gene: TRBD1; abundance: many; j_gene: TRBJ1-5; v_gene: TRBV7-2; CDR3nt: TGTGCCAGCAGCTTAGGGGGACAGGGAGTCCGTCAGCCCCAGCATTTT; CDR3aa: CASSLGGQGVRQPQHF